This T cell receptor beta chain stems from a study of a mutant IDH1 vaccine in newly diagnosed glioma. Study at large: The earlier regimen, radiotherapy, temozolomide, or both, was most often both.

Sequenced by immunoSEQ multiplex PCR; TCRdb stores in-frame clones only, minus some. The sample gives about 130,000 clones, about 82% of which show up once; under 7% is in the top ten. V lost 5 bases to trimming and J lost 5 bases, with 7 bases between them. The V gene's germline CDR1 is SGHVS and CDR2 FQNEAQ. The length of the CDR3 is 12 residues. Comments on this clone: The antigen remains undetermined.

Time point reported: week 11, during vaccination. Doses consisted of 300 ug of mutant IDH1 20-mer peptide each, paired with topical imiquimod. Donors had new IDH1-mutant astrocytomas of WHO grade 3 or 4 (ATRX-lost). The chain employs TRBV7-8 and TRBJ2-1; the D is unclear. The TCR originated in a man aged 40-49 years with glioma. Sequenced material: PBMCs, taken from a glioma patient whose treatment included an IDH1 peptide vaccine. This CDR3 is CASSPLNNEQFF. DNA of the CDR3: TGTGCCAGCAGCCCACTAAACAATGAGCAGTTCTTC.